The clone carrying this TCR beta chain rates as large (0.1 to 1%). This entry comes from a study of control samples from healthy donors and cancer patients. Profiling relied on immunoSEQ multiplex PCR, and the TCRdb table lists in-frame clones only, not all of them. The data show roughly 50,000 clones, with 95% to 97% seen just once and under 2% held by the top ten. This TCR came from a woman under 40 in good health. Sequencing was carried out using blood.

The CDR3, as DNA: TGTGCCACCAGCGTAGGCTGGGAGTGGGAGCAGTTCTTC. Protein sequence: CATSVGWEWEQFF. The chain carries TRBV15 and TRBJ2-1, with D possibly matching TRBD2 (5 bases). V was pared by 5 bases and J by 10 bases, with 15 bases between. CDR1 is LNHNV and CDR2 is YYDKDF in the germline V gene (reference sequence). The CDR3 spans 13 residues.